The TCR beta chain described here comes from a study of blood T cell repertoires in COVID-19 (dated by TCRdb to about 2020). Turning to the overall study: Collaborator samples came from the United States, Italy and Spain and covered acute and convalescent phases of COVID-19. The material from the prospective study consisted of cDNA or gDNA derived from T cells, B-cell-depleted T cells, or PBMCs. Deeply sampled blood TCRbeta repertoires from subjects exposed to, actively infected with, or recovered from COVID-19 were included in the dataset. A freely available public database, intended as a resource for researchers studying the immune response to SARS-CoV-2, is where the repertoires were released. The samples were drawn from two sources: the first 160 participants of the ongoing ImmuneRACE study, and about 1,300 subjects contributed by 6 global collaborators. The sample metadata nearly always contained a de-identified subject ID, COVID-19 status, age in years and sex. Where HLA class I and class II types were available, the types were taken from metadata supplied by the sample provider, not from assay-based typing. General conclusions and limits of the study: Clinical and demographic metadata were provided uncurated, with the amount varying by source and participant.

TCRbeta CDR3 regions were amplified from genomic DNA by means of the immunoSEQ Assay, a bias-controlled multiplex PCR. Under the source paper's analysis protocol: The number of nucleated cells in each sample was estimated from the amplification of reference gene primers within the assay. To quantify the absolute abundance of each unique TCRbeta CDR3 rearrangement, sequence reads were collapsed and filtered. For each sample, productive Simpson clonality was calculated as the square root of Simpson's diversity index over productive rearrangements. Held by TCRdb, this immuneACCESS table contains in-frame sequences only and omits some clones. Under half of the omission traces to an unresolved V gene where checked; the cause of the rest is unknown. The V and J calls and clone size were taken over from that table, and D and trimming were inferred from the DNA. In all, the sample holds a few hundred thousand clones, and 82% of those were seen once. The top ten clonotypes cover more than 4% of the sample.

Participants in the prospective study were aged roughly 18 to 100 years, lived in some 24 United States geographic areas, and enrolled through a virtual design. In the prospective study, participants were assigned to cohorts based on the clinical history participants reported in a screening survey and a study questionnaire. Exposed participants had been in contact with someone with a PCR-confirmed or clinician-diagnosed COVID-19 case within 2 weeks of study entry. Each participant in the prospective study had whole blood, serum and a nasopharyngeal or oropharyngeal swab collected by mobile phlebotomists. Over a roughly 2-month period, participants in the prospective study had the option of providing additional blood draws and questionnaires. Blood samples from the prospective study were shipped frozen or at room temperature prior to DNA extraction. This clone was observed once. The antigen it binds to is not known. One base away there is no much larger clone; base qualities are not given.

For this chain, trimming is 7 bases at the V end and 1 base at the J end, and the number of junction bases without a gene match is 14. CDR1 and CDR2 were assigned from the germline V gene (reference sequence) as LGHDT and YNNKEL. The CDR3 numbers 20 residues from cysteine through phenylalanine. The sequence is cut down to CDR3 DNA, 60 bases in frame from base 1. Specimen: PBMCs or T cells enriched from blood (not recorded which). The receptor was derived from a man aged 40-49 years who had been exposed to COVID-19. The rearrangement joined TRBV3-1 (or the pseudogene TRBV3-2) to TRBJ2-3, with 16 bases in between that match TRBD2. The CDR3 corresponds to CASTQSPGLAGGPGTDTQYF. The sequenced DNA: TGTGCCAGCACTCAATCCCCGGGACTAGCGGGAGGGCCGGGCACAGATACGCAGTATTTT.